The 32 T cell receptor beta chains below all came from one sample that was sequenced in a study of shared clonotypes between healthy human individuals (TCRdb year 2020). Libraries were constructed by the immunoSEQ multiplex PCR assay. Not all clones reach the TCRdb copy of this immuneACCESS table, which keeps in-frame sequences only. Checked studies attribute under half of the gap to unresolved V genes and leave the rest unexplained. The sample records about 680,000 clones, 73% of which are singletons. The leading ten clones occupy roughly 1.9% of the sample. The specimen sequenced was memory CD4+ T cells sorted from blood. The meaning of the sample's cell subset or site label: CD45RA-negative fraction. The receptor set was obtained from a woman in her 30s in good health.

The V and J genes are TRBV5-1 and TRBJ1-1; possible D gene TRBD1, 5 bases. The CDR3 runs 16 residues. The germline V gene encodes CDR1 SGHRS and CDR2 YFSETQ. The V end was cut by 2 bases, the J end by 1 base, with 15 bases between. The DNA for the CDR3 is TGCGCCAGCAGCTTTAGTTTGCAGGGATCGAACACTGAAGCTTTCTTT. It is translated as CASSFSLQGSNTEAFF. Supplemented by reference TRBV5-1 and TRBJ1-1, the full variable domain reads KAGVTQTPRYLIKTRGQQVTLSCSPISGHRSVSWYQQTPGQGLQFLFEYFSETQRNKGNFPGRFSGRQFSNSRSEMNVSTLELGDSALYLCASSFSLQGSNTEAFFGQGTRLTVV.

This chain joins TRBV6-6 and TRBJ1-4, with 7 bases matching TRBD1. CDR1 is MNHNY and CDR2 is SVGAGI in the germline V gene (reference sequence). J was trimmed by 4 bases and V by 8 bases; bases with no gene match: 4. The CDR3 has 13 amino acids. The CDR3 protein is CASRDSYNEKLFF. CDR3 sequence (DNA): TGTGCCAGCCGGGACAGTTATAATGAAAAACTGTTTTTT.

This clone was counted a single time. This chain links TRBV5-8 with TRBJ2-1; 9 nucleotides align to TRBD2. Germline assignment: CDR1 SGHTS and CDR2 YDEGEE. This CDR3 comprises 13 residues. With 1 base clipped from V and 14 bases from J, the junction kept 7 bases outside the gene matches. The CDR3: CASSLKYPSGKFF. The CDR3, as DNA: TGTGCCAGCAGCTTGAAGTACCCTAGCGGGAAGTTCTTC.

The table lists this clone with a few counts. For the CDR3, the DNA is TGCAGTGCCCGCTATGGTACGCAGTATTTT. Translated: CSARYGTQYF. The chain combines TRBV20-1 with TRBJ2-3; D is ambiguous. CDR1 and CDR2 from the germline V gene are DFQATT and SNEGSKA (reference sequence). The CDR3 extends over 10 amino acids. V was trimmed by 6 bases and J by 8 bases, leaving 9 bases between them.

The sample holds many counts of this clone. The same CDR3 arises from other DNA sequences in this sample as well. The CDR3 spells CASSLVQGNYEQYF. CDR3 sequence (DNA): TGTGCCAGCAGTTTGGTCCAGGGAAACTACGAGCAGTACTTC. The chain recombines TRBV28 with TRBJ2-7; D may be TRBD1 (5 bases). V was pared by 3 bases and J by 3 bases, with 12 bases between. The CDR3 consists of 14 residues. Germline V gene lookup returns CDR1 MDHEN and CDR2 SYDVKM.

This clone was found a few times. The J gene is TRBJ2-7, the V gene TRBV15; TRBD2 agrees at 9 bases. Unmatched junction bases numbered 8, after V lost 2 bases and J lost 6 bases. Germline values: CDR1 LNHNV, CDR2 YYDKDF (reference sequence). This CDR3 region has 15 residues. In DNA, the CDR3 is TGTGCCACCAGCAGATCGTTAGCGGGAGTAGGCGAGCAGTACTTC. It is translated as CATSRSLAGVGEQYF. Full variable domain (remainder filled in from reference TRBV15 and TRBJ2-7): DAMVIQNPRYQVTQFGKPVTLSCSQTLNHNVMYWYQQKSSQAPKLLFHYYDKDFNNEADTPDNFQSRRPNTSFCFLDIRSPGLGDTAMYLCATSRSLAGVGEQYFGPGTRLTVT.

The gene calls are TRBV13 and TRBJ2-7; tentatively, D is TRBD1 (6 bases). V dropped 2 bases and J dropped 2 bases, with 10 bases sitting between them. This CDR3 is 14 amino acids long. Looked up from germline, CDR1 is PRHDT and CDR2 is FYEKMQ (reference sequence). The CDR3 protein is CASSLRWGPYEQYF. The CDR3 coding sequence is TGTGCCAGCAGCTTAAGGTGGGGGCCCTACGAGCAGTACTTC.

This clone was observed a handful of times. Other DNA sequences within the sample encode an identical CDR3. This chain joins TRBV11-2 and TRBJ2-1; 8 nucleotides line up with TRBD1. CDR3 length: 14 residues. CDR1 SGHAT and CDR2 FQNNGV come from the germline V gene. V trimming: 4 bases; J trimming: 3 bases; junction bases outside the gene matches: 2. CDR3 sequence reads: CASSSGQGYNEQFF. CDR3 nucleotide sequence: TGTGCCAGCAGCTCTGGACAGGGCTACAATGAGCAGTTCTTC.

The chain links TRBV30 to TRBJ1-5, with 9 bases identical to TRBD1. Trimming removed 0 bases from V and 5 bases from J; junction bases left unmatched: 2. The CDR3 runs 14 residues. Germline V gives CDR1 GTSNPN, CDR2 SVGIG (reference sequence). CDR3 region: CAWSVRTGDQPQHF. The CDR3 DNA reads TGTGCCTGGAGTGTCCGGACAGGGGATCAGCCCCAGCATTTT.

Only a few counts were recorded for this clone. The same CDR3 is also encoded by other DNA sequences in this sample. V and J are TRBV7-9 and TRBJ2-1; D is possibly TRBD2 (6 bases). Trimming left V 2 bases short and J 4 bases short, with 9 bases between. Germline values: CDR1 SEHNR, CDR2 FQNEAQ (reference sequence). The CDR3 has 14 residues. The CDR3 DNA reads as TGTGCCAGCAGCTTAAGCGGGCCTTACAATGAGCAGTTCTTC. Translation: CASSLSGPYNEQFF.

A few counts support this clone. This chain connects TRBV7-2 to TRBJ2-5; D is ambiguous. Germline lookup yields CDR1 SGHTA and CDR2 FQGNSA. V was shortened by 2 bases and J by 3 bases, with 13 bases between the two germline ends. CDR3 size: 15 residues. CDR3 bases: TGTGCCAGCAGCTTAAGTCAATATGGGAAAGAGACCCAGTACTTC. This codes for CASSLSQYGKETQYF.

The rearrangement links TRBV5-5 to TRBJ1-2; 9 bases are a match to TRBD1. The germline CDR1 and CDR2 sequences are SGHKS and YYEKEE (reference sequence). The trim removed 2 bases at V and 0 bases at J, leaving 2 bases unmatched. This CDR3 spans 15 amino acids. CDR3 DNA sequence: TGTGCCAGCAGCTTAGGGACAGGGACTAACTATGGCTACACCTTC. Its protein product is CASSLGTGTNYGYTF.

The CDR3: CASSPDRGDQPQHF. Written as DNA, the CDR3 is TGTGCCAGCAGTCCCGACAGGGGAGATCAGCCCCAGCATTTT. The chain has TRBV2 and TRBJ1-5; 8 bases map to TRBD1. The CDR3 is 14 residues long. Germline assignment: CDR1 SNHLY and CDR2 FYNNEI. The junction had 5 bases not matched to a gene; V was cut back by 5 bases and J by 5 bases.

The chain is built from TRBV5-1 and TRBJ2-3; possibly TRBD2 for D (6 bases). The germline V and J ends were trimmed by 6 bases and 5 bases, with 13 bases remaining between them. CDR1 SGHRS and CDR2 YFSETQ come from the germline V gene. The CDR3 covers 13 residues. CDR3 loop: CASNPGVRDTQYF. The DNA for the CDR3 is TGCGCCAGCAATCCGGGAGTAAGAGATACGCAGTATTTT.

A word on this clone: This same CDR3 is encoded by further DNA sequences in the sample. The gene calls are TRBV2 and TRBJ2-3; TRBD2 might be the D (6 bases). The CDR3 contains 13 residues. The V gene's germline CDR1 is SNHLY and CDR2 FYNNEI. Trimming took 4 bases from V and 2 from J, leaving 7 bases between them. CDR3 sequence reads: CASSGLVTDTQYF. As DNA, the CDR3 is TGTGCCAGCAGTGGACTAGTCACAGATACGCAGTATTTT. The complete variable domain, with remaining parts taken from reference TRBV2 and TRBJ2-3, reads EPEVTQTPSHQVTQMGQEVILRCVPISNHLYFYWYRQILGQKVEFLVSFYNNEISEKSEIFDDQFSVERPDGSNFTLKIRSTKLEDSAMYFCASSGLVTDTQYFGPGTRLTVL.

The CDR3 nucleotides read TGTGCCAGCAGTGGAGGAGGGCCCGGGGAGACCCAGTACTTC. It translates to CASSGGGPGETQYF. This chain connects TRBV6-1 to TRBJ2-5, with D possibly TRBD2 on 6 matching bases. CDR1 MNHNS and CDR2 SASEGT come from the germline V gene. V was clipped by 4 bases and J by 5 bases, with 14 bases between them. The CDR3 has 14 amino acids.

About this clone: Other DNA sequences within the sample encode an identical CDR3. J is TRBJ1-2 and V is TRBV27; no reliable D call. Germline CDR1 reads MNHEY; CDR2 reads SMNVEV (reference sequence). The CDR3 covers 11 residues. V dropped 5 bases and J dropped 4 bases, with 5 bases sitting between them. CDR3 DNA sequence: TGTGCCAGCAGTCCCGGCTATGGCTACACCTTC. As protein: CASSPGYGYTF.

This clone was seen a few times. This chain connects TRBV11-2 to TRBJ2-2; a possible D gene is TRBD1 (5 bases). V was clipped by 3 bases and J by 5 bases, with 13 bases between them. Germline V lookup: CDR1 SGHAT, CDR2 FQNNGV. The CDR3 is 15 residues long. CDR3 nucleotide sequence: TGTGCCAGCAGCTTCGACAGACACTCAACCGGGGAGCTGTTTTTT. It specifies CASSFDRHSTGELFF.

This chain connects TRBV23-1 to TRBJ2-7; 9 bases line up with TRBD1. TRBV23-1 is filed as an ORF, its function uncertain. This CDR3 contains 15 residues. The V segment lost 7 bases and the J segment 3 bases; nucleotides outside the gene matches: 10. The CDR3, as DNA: TGCGCCAGCATACGAGTCCGGGACAGGGACTACGAGCAGTACTTC. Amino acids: CASIRVRDRDYEQYF.

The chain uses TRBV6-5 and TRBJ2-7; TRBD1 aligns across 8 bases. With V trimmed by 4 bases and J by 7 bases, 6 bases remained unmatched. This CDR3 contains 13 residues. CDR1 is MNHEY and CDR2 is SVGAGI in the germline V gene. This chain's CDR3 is CASSSQGAGEQYF. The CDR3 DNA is TGTGCCAGCAGTTCCCAGGGGGCGGGAGAGCAGTACTTC.

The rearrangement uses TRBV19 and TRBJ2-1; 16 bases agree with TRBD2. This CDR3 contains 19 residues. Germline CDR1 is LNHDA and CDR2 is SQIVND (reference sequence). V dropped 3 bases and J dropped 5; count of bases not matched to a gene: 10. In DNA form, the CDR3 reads TGTGCCAGTAGTATCGCCGGGACTAGCGGGAGGGCCGACCACAATGAGCAGTTCTTC. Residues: CASSIAGTSGRADHNEQFF.

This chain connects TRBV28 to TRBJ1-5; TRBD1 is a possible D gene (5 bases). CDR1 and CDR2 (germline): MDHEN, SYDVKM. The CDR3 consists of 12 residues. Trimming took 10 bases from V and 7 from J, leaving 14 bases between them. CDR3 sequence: CATTGGDQPQHF. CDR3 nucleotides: TGTGCCACCACGGGAGGGGACCAGCCCCAGCATTTT.

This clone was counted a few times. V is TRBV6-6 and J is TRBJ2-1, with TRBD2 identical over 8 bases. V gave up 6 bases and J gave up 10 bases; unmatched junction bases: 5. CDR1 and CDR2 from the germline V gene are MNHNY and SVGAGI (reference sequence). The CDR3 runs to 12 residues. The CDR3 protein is CASRTGGQEQFF. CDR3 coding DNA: TGTGCCAGCAGGACGGGGGGGCAGGAGCAGTTCTTC.

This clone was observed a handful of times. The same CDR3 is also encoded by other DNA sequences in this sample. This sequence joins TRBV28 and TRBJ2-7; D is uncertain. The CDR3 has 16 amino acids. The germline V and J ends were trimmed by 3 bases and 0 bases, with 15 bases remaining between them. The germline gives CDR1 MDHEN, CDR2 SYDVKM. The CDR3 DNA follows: TGTGCCAGCAGTTTGGACGGTGGTGTCAGCTCCTACGAGCAGTACTTC. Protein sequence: CASSLDGGVSSYEQYF.

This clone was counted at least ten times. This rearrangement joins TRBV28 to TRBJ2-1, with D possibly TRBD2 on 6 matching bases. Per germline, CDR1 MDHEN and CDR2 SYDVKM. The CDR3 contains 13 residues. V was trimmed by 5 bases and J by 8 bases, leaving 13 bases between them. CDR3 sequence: CASSGWRDDEQFF. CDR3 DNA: TGTGCCAGCAGTGGATGGAGGGATGATGAGCAGTTCTTC.

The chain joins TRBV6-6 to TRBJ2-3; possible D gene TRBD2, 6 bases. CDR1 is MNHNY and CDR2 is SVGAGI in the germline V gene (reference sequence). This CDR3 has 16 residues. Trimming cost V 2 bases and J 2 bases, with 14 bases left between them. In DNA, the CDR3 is TGTGCCAGCAGTTACGTAACGGGAGTGGCCACAGATACGCAGTATTTT. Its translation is CASSYVTGVATDTQYF.

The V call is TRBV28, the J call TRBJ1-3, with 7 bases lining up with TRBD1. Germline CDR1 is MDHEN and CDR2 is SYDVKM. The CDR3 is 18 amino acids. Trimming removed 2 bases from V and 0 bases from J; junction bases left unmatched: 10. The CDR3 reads CASSLTGTALNSGNTIYF. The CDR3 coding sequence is TGTGCCAGCAGTTTAACCGGGACAGCGCTCAACTCTGGAAACACCATATATTTT.

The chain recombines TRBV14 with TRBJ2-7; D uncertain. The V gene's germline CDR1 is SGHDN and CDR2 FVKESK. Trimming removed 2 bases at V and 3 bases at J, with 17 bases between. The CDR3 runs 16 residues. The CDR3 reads CASSQIMGSLNYEQYF. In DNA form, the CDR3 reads TGTGCCAGCAGCCAAATCATGGGTAGTCTGAACTACGAGCAGTACTTC. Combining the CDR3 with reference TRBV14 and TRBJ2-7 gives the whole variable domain EAGVTQFPSHSVIEKGQTVTLRCDPISGHDNLYWYRRVMGKEIKFLLHFVKESKQDESGMPNNRFLAERTGGTYSTLKVQPAELEDSGVYFCASSQIMGSLNYEQYFGPGTRLTVT.

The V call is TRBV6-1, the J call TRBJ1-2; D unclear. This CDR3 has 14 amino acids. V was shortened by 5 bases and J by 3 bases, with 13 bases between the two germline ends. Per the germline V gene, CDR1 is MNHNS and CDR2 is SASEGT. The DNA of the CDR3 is TGTGCCAGCAGTACCGACGACACCCACTATGGCTACACCTTC. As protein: CASSTDDTHYGYTF.

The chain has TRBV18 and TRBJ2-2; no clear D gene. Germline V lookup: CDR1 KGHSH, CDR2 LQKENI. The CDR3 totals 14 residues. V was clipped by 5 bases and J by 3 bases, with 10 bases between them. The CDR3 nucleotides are TGTGCCAGCTCAACAAGGACGGACACCGGGGAGCTGTTTTTT. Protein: CASSTRTDTGELFF.

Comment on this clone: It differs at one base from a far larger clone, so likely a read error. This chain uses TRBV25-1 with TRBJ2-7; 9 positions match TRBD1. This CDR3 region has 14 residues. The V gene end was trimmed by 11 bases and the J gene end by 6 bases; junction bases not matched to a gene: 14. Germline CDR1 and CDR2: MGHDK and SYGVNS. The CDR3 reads CAGTPQGASGEQYF. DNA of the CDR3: TGTGCCGGCACTCCACAGGGGGCGTCAGGCGAGCAGTACTTC.

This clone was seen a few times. CDR3 in amino acids: CASSIARWDGELFF. CDR3 bases: TGTGCCAGTAGTATTGCGAGGTGGGACGGGGAGCTGTTTTTT. The rearrangement links TRBV19 to TRBJ2-2; D uncertain. Trimming left V 3 bases short and J 7 bases short, with 12 bases between. Germline V gene sequence: CDR1 LNHDA, CDR2 SQIVND (reference sequence). CDR3 size: 14 residues.